One sample yielded the 28 T cell receptor beta chains listed below, sequenced in a study of radiation and T cells in renal cell carcinoma. Time point in this sample: blood 2 weeks post-SBRT. Sample treatment: 15 Gy SBRT to primary tumor, nephrectomy 4 weeks later. The assay was immunoSEQ multiplex PCR, and TCRdb's table has in-frame clones only and misses some. The table lists approximately 75,000 clones, about 80% of them singletons. Here the sequenced sample was blood, taken from a patient whose treatment included radiotherapy and nephrectomy. The receptors derive from a man aged 60 to 69 with renal cell carcinoma.

The rearrangement uses TRBV28 and TRBJ1-2; TRBD1 matches 8 bases. The CDR3 runs to 17 residues. After removal of 3 bases from V and 1 base from J, the junction contained 10 bases not matched to a gene. The germline V gene encodes CDR1 MDHEN and CDR2 SYDVKM. The CDR3 region is CASSFPEGQGHNYGYTF. Here the CDR3 DNA reads TGTGCCAGCAGTTTTCCAGAAGGACAGGGACATAACTATGGCTACACCTTC.

The CDR3 reads CASSLEDLRPTEAFF. For the CDR3, the DNA is TGTGCCAGCAGCTTAGAAGACTTACGGCCTACTGAAGCTTTCTTT. This chain uses TRBV7-9 with TRBJ1-1; D unclear. The CDR3 covers 15 residues. The ends were cut back, 1 base at V and 5 bases at J, with 14 bases in the middle. Germline values: CDR1 SEHNR, CDR2 FQNEAQ (reference sequence). The entire variable domain, with the rest obtained from reference TRBV7-9 and TRBJ1-1, is as follows: DTGVSQNPRHKITKRGQNVTFRCDPISEHNRLYWYRQTLGQGPEFLTYFQNEAQLEKSRLLSDRFSAERPKGSFSTLEIQRTEQGDSAMYLCASSLEDLRPTEAFFGQGTRLTVV.

V gene TRBV7-9 combines with J gene TRBJ2-5; either TRBD1 or TRBD2 may fit D (5 bases each). The CDR3 is 13 amino acids. V lost 3 bases, J lost 3 bases, and 8 bases lay in between. The germline CDR1 and CDR2 sequences are SEHNR and FQNEAQ (reference sequence). The DNA for the CDR3 is TGTGCCAGCAGCTTCGAGGGGAAAGAGACCCAGTACTTC. This gives the protein CASSFEGKETQYF.

This chain joins TRBV7-2 and TRBJ2-5; 8 bases agree with TRBD1. V lost 3 bases, J lost 2 bases, and 2 bases stayed unmatched. Germline assignment: CDR1 SGHTA and CDR2 FQGNSA. This CDR3 contains 14 residues. Written as DNA, the CDR3 is TGTGCCAGCAGCTTCTGGACAGGGCAAGAGACCCAGTACTTC. Its translation is CASSFWTGQETQYF.

The rearrangement joins TRBV19 to TRBJ1-5; TRBD1 agrees at 7 bases. The V segment lost 6 bases and the J segment 0 bases; nucleotides outside the gene matches: 11. The germline CDR1 and CDR2 sequences are LNHDA and SQIVND (reference sequence). This CDR3 is built from 17 residues. The DNA for the CDR3 is TGTGCCAGTAGCCCCGTGGACAGGACCTATAGCAATCAGCCCCAGCATTTT. This codes for CASSPVDRTYSNQPQHF.

The J gene is TRBJ2-7, the V gene TRBV19; TRBD2 aligns across 9 bases. J lost 0 bases, V lost 5 bases, and 2 bases had no gene match. This CDR3 contains 14 residues. CDR1 and CDR2 (germline): LNHDA, SQIVND (reference sequence). In DNA form, the CDR3 reads TGTGCCAGTAGTGGACTAGCGTCCTCCTACGAGCAGTACTTC. It encodes CASSGLASSYEQYF.

The V gene is TRBV7-2, the J gene TRBJ2-3; weak D call: TRBD1 (6 bases). This CDR3 has 13 residues. The germline CDR1 and CDR2 sequences are SGHTA and FQGNSA. Trimming left V 5 bases short and J 7 bases short, with 13 bases between. CDR3 amino acids: CASSQQDSYTQYF. DNA of the CDR3: TGTGCCAGCAGCCAGCAGGACAGTTATACGCAGTATTTT.

Only a few counts were recorded for this clone. The chain couples TRBV4-3 to TRBJ1-6, with a possible D match to TRBD1 (5 bases). The CDR3 runs 16 residues. V was trimmed by 0 bases and J by 9 bases, leaving 15 bases between them. CDR1 is LGHNA, CDR2 YSLEER, per germline. The CDR3 region is CASSQDPPGLRSPLHF. DNA of the CDR3: TGCGCCAGCAGCCAAGATCCTCCGGGACTGCGTTCACCCCTCCACTTT.

The rearrangement joins TRBV11-2 to TRBJ1-5, with TRBD1 matching 8 bases. The CDR3 has 15 residues. V was pared by 3 bases and J by 7 bases, with 8 bases of the junction left unmatched. CDR1 SGHAT and CDR2 FQNNGV come from the germline V gene. CDR3 sequence: CASSLATGDGQPQHF. The CDR3 nucleotides read TGTGCCAGCAGCTTGGCGACAGGGGACGGGCAGCCCCAGCATTTT.

This clone was seen only once. This sequence joins TRBV28 and TRBJ2-3; 15 nucleotides agree with TRBD2. The germline CDR1 and CDR2 sequences are MDHEN and SYDVKM. The CDR3 runs 18 residues. The V gene end was trimmed by 4 bases and the J gene end by 2 bases; junction bases not matched to a gene: 7. CDR3 sequence: CASSSRTSGRAFTDTQYF. In nucleotides, the CDR3 is TGTGCCAGCAGTTCCAGGACTAGCGGGAGGGCCTTCACAGATACGCAGTATTTT.

The chain joins TRBV28 to TRBJ1-1; D may be TRBD1 (6 bases). Trimming removed 1 base at V and 7 bases at J, with 13 bases between. Germline V gives CDR1 MDHEN, CDR2 SYDVKM. This CDR3 region has 14 residues. The CDR3 spells CASSLSGARSEAFF. CDR3 in DNA: TGTGCCAGCAGTTTATCGGGGGCGAGGAGTGAAGCTTTCTTT.

This clone was seen once. The chain links TRBV4-2 to TRBJ2-7, with TRBD2 matching over 14 bases. Trimming removed 4 bases from V and 2 bases from J; junction bases left unmatched: 7. CDR3 length: 17 residues. Germline lookup yields CDR1 LGHNA and CDR2 YNFKEQ. CDR3 residues: CASSLGGLAGVPYEQYF. CDR3 bases: TGTGCCAGCAGCCTCGGGGGACTAGCGGGAGTACCCTACGAGCAGTACTTC.

The chain recombines TRBV7-2 with TRBJ2-5, with 7 positions matching TRBD1. Germline V gene sequence: CDR1 SGHTA, CDR2 FQGNSA. This CDR3 has 15 residues. Germline trimming cut 3 bases from V and 5 bases from J; bases unmatched to any gene: 9. The CDR3 loop reads CASSFTGVSGETQYF. For the CDR3, the DNA is TGTGCCAGCAGCTTTACAGGGGTCTCGGGGGAGACCCAGTACTTC. The complete variable domain, with remaining parts taken from reference TRBV7-2 and TRBJ2-5, reads GAGVSQSPSNKVTEKGKDVELRCDPISGHTALYWYRQSLGQGLEFLIYFQGNSAPDKSGLPSDRFSAERTGGSVSTLTIQRTQQEDSAVYLCASSFTGVSGETQYFGPGTRLLVL.

This chain connects TRBV7-2 to TRBJ2-3, with D perhaps TRBD1 (5 bases). V was pared by 0 bases and J by 4 bases, with 11 bases between. Germline loops: CDR1 SGHTA, CDR2 FQGNSA. This CDR3 comprises 15 residues. The CDR3 loop reads CASSLAGPLPDTQYF. DNA for the CDR3: TGTGCCAGCAGCTTAGCGGGGCCCCTCCCAGATACGCAGTATTTT.

This clone was detected only once. The rearrangement joins TRBV7-9 to TRBJ2-1; D unclear. V was shortened by 3 bases and J by 2 bases, with 8 bases between the two germline ends. Per germline, CDR1 SEHNR and CDR2 FQNEAQ (reference sequence). CDR3 length equals 14 residues. The CDR3 protein is CASSFSGPYNEQFF. Here the CDR3 DNA reads TGTGCCAGCAGCTTTTCCGGGCCCTACAATGAGCAGTTCTTC.

V usage is TRBV5-1 and J usage is TRBJ2-6, with a possible D match to TRBD2 (5 bases). With 4 bases removed from V and 2 bases from J, the gap between germline ends came to 7 bases. The CDR3 is 14 residues long. Germline lookup yields CDR1 SGHRS and CDR2 YFSETQ. Here the CDR3 reads CASSRDTGANVLTF. The CDR3 DNA reads as TGCGCCAGCAGCCGGGATACTGGGGCCAACGTCCTGACTTTC. Based on the CDR3 plus reference TRBV5-1 and TRBJ2-6, the full variable domain is KAGVTQTPRYLIKTRGQQVTLSCSPISGHRSVSWYQQTPGQGLQFLFEYFSETQRNKGNFPGRFSGRQFSNSRSEMNVSTLELGDSALYLCASSRDTGANVLTFGAGSRLTVL.

The genes are TRBV6-5 and TRBJ1-2; D gene unclear. The germline V gene has CDR1 MNHEY and CDR2 SVGAGI. The CDR3 length is 14 residues. The V and J ends lost 6 bases and 3 bases respectively, with 14 bases between them. In nucleotides, the CDR3 is TGTGCCAGCAGGCCGTGGGGAGAGGACTATGGCTACACCTTC. As protein: CASRPWGEDYGYTF.

The chain is built from TRBV28 and TRBJ2-6, with D unclear. The CDR3 covers 16 residues. V lost 10 bases to trimming and J lost 1 base, with 17 bases between them. CDR1 MDHEN and CDR2 SYDVKM come from the germline V gene. The CDR3 spells CATEAPAVSGANVLTF. The CDR3 DNA reads TGTGCCACCGAGGCCCCGGCGGTTTCTGGGGCCAACGTCCTGACTTTC.

The genes are TRBV19 and TRBJ1-4; D might be TRBD1 (5 bases). From germline, CDR1 is LNHDA and CDR2 SQIVND (reference sequence). Trimming stripped 3 bases from V and 5 bases from J, with 13 bases between. The CDR3 consists of 15 residues. The CDR3 sequence: CASSMAQDRNEKLFF. As DNA, the CDR3 is TGTGCCAGTAGTATGGCCCAAGACAGAAATGAAAAACTGTTTTTT.

V gene TRBV9 combines with J gene TRBJ1-3, with no clear D. The CDR3 is 13 residues long. The germline V and J ends were trimmed by 4 bases and 1 base, with 6 bases remaining between them. CDR1 is SGDLS and CDR2 is YYNGEE in the germline V gene. The CDR3 loop is CASSLSSGNTIYF. In nucleotides, the CDR3 is TGTGCCAGCAGCCTATCTTCTGGAAACACCATATATTTT.

The gene calls are TRBV6-5 and TRBJ1-2, with D possibly being TRBD1 (6 bases). The CDR3 consists of 13 residues. V lost 5 bases, J lost 0 bases, and 7 bases lay in between. CDR1 is MNHEY, CDR2 SVGAGI, per germline. CDR3 nucleotide sequence: TGTGCCAGCAGTACAGGGTCTAACTATGGCTACACCTTC. Encoded protein: CASSTGSNYGYTF.

J is TRBJ2-5 and V is TRBV11-2; possible D gene TRBD1, 6 bases. Trimming removed 1 base at V and 1 base at J, with 19 bases between. This CDR3 comprises 18 residues. Germline V lookup: CDR1 SGHAT, CDR2 FQNNGV. In DNA form, the CDR3 reads TGTGCCAGCAGCTTAGGGATAGGGGCAGGGGTCCTCCAAGAGACCCAGTACTTC. Translating it yields CASSLGIGAGVLQETQYF.

A single count supports this clone. CDR3 nucleotide sequence: TGTGCCAGCAGCGTAGAGACAGACCAAGAGACCCAGTACTTC. It is translated as CASSVETDQETQYF. The chain carries TRBV9 and TRBJ2-5, with D perhaps matching TRBD1 (5 bases). The CDR3 totals 14 residues. Trimming left V 0 bases short and J 0 bases short, with 6 bases between. Germline V gene data show CDR1 as SGDLS and CDR2 as YYNGEE.

This clone has just one count. The V gene is TRBV7-9, the J gene TRBJ2-3; D is unclear. The length of the CDR3 is 15 residues. Trimming removed 1 base at V and 5 bases at J, with 13 bases between. CDR1 is SEHNR, CDR2 FQNEAQ, per germline (reference sequence). This chain's CDR3 is CASSLELAVRDTQYF. The CDR3 coding sequence is TGTGCCAGCAGCTTAGAACTGGCGGTTAGAGATACGCAGTATTTT.

The J gene is TRBJ1-5, the V gene TRBV6-1, with TRBD1 matching 11 bases. J gave up 1 base and V 4 bases, and 12 bases lay outside the gene matches. This CDR3 is built from 19 residues. Per the germline V gene, CDR1 is MNHNS and CDR2 is SASEGT. The CDR3 sequence: CASSGWGQGVFRSNQPQHF. DNA of the CDR3: TGTGCCAGCAGTGGATGGGGACAGGGGGTTTTTAGGAGCAATCAGCCCCAGCATTTT.

Only a few counts were recorded for this clone. This chain joins TRBV2 and TRBJ2-1; D is unresolved. CDR3 length: 11 amino acids. V was clipped by 7 bases and J by 4 bases, with 5 bases between them. Germline-derived CDR1 and CDR2 are SNHLY and FYNNEI. This CDR3 reads CASKAYNEQFF. CDR3 sequence (DNA): TGTGCCAGCAAGGCGTACAATGAGCAGTTCTTC. Combining the CDR3 with reference TRBV2 and TRBJ2-1 gives the whole variable domain EPEVTQTPSHQVTQMGQEVILRCVPISNHLYFYWYRQILGQKVEFLVSFYNNEISEKSEIFDDQFSVERPDGSNFTLKIRSTKLEDSAMYFCASKAYNEQFFGPGTRLTVL.

The rearrangement links TRBV4-2 to TRBJ2-1; D gene uncertain. CDR3 length: 15 amino acids. The germline V gene encodes CDR1 LGHNA and CDR2 YNFKEQ. V was clipped by 4 bases and J by 3 bases, with 13 bases between them. The CDR3 DNA follows: TGTGCCAGCAGCCGGTTAGCTGATTACTACAATGAGCAGTTCTTC. Amino acid sequence: CASSRLADYYNEQFF.

This clone is a singleton in its sample. The rearrangement joins TRBV9 to TRBJ2-7; 7 bases line up with TRBD2. This CDR3 is built from 15 residues. The germline V gene encodes CDR1 SGDLS and CDR2 YYNGEE. Germline trimming cut 0 bases from V and 2 bases from J; bases unmatched to any gene: 5. The CDR3: CASSVGGEGPYEQYF. The DNA for the CDR3 is TGTGCCAGCAGCGTAGGCGGGGAGGGCCCCTACGAGCAGTACTTC.